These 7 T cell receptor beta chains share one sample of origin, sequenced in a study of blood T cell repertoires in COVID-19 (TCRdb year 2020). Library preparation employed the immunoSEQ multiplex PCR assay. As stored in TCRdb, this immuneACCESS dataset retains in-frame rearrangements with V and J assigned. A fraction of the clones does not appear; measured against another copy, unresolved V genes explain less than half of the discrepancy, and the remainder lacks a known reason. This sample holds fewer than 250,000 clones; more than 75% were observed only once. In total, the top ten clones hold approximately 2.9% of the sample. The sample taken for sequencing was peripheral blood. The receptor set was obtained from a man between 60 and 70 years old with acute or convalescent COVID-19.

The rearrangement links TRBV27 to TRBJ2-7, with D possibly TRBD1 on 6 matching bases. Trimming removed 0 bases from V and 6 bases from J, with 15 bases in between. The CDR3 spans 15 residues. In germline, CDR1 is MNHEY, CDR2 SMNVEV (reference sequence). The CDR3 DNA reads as TGTGCCAGCAGTTTATCTTACAGGGTAGGTGGCGAGCAGTACTTC. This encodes CASSLSYRVGGEQYF.

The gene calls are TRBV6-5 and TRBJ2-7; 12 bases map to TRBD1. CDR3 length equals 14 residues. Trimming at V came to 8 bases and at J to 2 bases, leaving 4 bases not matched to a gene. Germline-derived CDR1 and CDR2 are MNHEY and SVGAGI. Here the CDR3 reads CASYRDRGPYEQYF. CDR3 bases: TGTGCCAGCTACCGGGACAGGGGGCCCTACGAGCAGTACTTC.

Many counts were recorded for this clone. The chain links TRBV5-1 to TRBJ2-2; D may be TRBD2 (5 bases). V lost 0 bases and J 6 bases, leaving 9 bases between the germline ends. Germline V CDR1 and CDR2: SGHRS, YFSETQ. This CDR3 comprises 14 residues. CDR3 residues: CASSLGRTAGELFF. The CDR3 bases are TGCGCCAGCAGCTTGGGCCGGACTGCCGGGGAGCTGTTTTTT. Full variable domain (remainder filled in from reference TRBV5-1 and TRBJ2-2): KAGVTQTPRYLIKTRGQQVTLSCSPISGHRSVSWYQQTPGQGLQFLFEYFSETQRNKGNFPGRFSGRQFSNSRSEMNVSTLELGDSALYLCASSLGRTAGELFFGEGSRLTVL.

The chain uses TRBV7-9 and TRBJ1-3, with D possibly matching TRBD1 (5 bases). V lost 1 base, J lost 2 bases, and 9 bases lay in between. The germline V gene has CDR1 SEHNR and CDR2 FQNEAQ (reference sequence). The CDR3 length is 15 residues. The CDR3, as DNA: TGTGCCAGCAGCTTAGGGGACTTGACTGGAAACACCATATATTTT. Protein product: CASSLGDLTGNTIYF.

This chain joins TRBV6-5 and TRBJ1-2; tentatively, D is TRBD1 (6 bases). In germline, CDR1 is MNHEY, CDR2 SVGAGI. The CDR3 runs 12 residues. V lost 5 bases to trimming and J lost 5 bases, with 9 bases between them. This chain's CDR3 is CASSHTGYGYTF. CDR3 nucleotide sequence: TGTGCCAGCAGTCACACAGGGTATGGCTACACCTTC.

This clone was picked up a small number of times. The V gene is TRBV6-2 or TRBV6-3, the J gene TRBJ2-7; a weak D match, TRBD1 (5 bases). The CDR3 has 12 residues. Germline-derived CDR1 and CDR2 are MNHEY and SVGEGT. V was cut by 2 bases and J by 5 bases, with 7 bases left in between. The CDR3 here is CASSYATDEQYF. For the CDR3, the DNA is TGTGCCAGCAGTTACGCGACAGACGAGCAGTACTTC.

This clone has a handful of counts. For the CDR3, the DNA is TGTGCCAGCAGCTTAACACCCGACACTGAAGCTTTCTTT. This translates into CASSLTPDTEAFF. The genes are TRBV11-2 and TRBJ1-1; D is uncertain. Germline-derived CDR1 and CDR2 are SGHAT and FQNNGV. The CDR3 loop spans 13 amino acids. The V end was cut by 2 bases, the J end by 3 bases, with 7 bases between.